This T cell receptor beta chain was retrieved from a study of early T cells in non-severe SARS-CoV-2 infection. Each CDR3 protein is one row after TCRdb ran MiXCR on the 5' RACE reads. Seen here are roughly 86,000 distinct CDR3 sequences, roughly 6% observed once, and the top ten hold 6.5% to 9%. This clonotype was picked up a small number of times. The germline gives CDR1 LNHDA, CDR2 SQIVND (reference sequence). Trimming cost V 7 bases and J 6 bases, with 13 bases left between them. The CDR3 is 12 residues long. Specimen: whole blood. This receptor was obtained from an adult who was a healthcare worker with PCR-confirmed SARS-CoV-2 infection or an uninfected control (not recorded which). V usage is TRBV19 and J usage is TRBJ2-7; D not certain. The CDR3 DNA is TGTGCCAGTAATCATAAGGGTCTCGAGCAGTACTTC. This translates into CASNHKGLEQYF.